A single sample gave rise to the 23 T cell receptor beta chains below, sequenced in a study of beta chain features in type 1 diabetes. The study reverse transcribed the entire isolated RNA, so it sequenced expressed TCRB transcripts. Using immunoSEQ multiplex PCR, the repertoire was profiled, and TCRdb retains in-frame clones only, with some absent. The repertoire consists of some 350,000 clones, with 13% occurring once and the leading ten covering nearly 0.015%. Their antigens remain unidentified. Study-wide points: Shortening that was moderate but significant affected the TCRB CDR3s of Type 1 diabetes patients in all four CD4+ subsets.

Sequencing used naive CD4+ T cells from blood. These receptors came from a woman aged 18 to 35 with type 1 diabetes.

In this sample, this clone turned up a few times. The chain carries TRBV29-1 and TRBJ2-3, with D possibly TRBD2 on 6 matching bases. V lost 6 bases and J lost 6, with 19 bases in between. CDR3 length equals 14 residues. Germline-derived CDR1 and CDR2 are SQVTM and ANQGSEA. CDR3: CSVTLPEGFDTQYF. The CDR3 nucleotides are TGCAGCGTCACCCTCCCGGAGGGCTTCGATACGCAGTATTTT.

The chain is built from TRBV9 and TRBJ2-3, with a weak D call TRBD1 (6 bases). V was trimmed by 1 base and J by 3 bases, leaving 12 bases between them. CDR1 SGDLS and CDR2 YYNGEE come from the germline V gene. This CDR3 region has 15 residues. CDR3 in amino acids: CASSVQGMGTDTQYF. In DNA, the CDR3 is TGTGCCAGCAGCGTACAGGGGATGGGAACAGATACGCAGTATTTT.

The table lists this clone with a few counts. The V call is TRBV28, the J call TRBJ1-2; D is unclear. Germline CDR1 and CDR2: MDHEN and SYDVKM. CDR3 length equals 14 residues. V was clipped by 6 bases and J by 4 bases, with 15 bases between them. The CDR3 sequence is CASSIRVYGYGYTF. The CDR3 bases are TGTGCCAGCAGCATCCGGGTTTATGGCTATGGCTACACCTTC.

This clone was picked up a small number of times. The CDR3 protein is CASSFDTSGRGTQYF. CDR3 nucleotide sequence: TGTGCCAGCAGCTTTGATACTAGCGGGCGTGGGACCCAGTACTTC. The V and J genes are TRBV11-2 and TRBJ2-5, with 9 bases fitting TRBD2. Germline-derived CDR1 and CDR2 are SGHAT and FQNNGV. The V gene end was trimmed by 3 bases and the J gene end by 7 bases; junction bases not matched to a gene: 9. This CDR3 has 15 residues.

The genes are TRBV19 and TRBJ2-3, with 7 nucleotides matching TRBD1. The CDR3 is made up of 16 amino acids. Germline CDR1 is LNHDA and CDR2 is SQIVND (reference sequence). V shed 6 bases and J 0 bases; nucleotides not matched to a gene: 9. The CDR3 here is CASSRKGTASTDTQYF. CDR3 DNA sequence: TGTGCCAGTAGCCGAAAAGGGACAGCCAGCACAGATACGCAGTATTTT.

The genes are TRBV6-5 and TRBJ2-7; 8 bases fit TRBD2. V lost 0 bases and J lost 3; bases outside the gene matches: 4. CDR1 is MNHEY and CDR2 is SVGAGI in the germline V gene. This CDR3 has 15 amino acids. This CDR3 is CASSYSRAGDYEQYV. Here the CDR3 DNA reads TGTGCCAGCAGTTACTCTCGAGCGGGGGACTACGAGCAGTACGTC.

This clone showed up just a few times. The rearrangement links TRBV30 to TRBJ2-7; possible D gene TRBD2, 5 bases. The CDR3 contains 15 residues. V lost 2 bases, J lost 4 bases, and 18 bases lay in between. CDR1 GTSNPN and CDR2 SVGIG come from the germline V gene (reference sequence). DNA for the CDR3: TGTGCCTGGAGTCCCCTCGTCCGGGAACCGTACGAGCAGTACGTC. This translates into CAWSPLVREPYEQYV.

In this sample, this clone turned up a few times. This chain joins TRBV7-8 and TRBJ2-3, with 9 bases aligning to TRBD1. This CDR3 is 16 amino acids long. Germline-derived CDR1 and CDR2 are SGHVS and FQNEAQ. Unmatched junction bases numbered 7, after V lost 4 bases and J lost 2 bases. The DNA for the CDR3 is TGTGCCAGCAGCTCTTACTGGGACAGGGTCACAGATACGCAGTATTTT. Translation gives CASSSYWDRVTDTQYF.

This clone showed up just a few times. This chain connects TRBV6-6 to TRBJ2-1; D gene unclear. V lost 5 bases, J lost 7 bases, and 9 bases lay in between. This CDR3 has 12 residues. CDR1 and CDR2 from the germline V gene are MNHNY and SVGAGI (reference sequence). The CDR3 DNA sequence: TGTGCCAGCAGTCCCTTCGGGAATGAGCAGTTCTTC. It codes for CASSPFGNEQFF.

This chain links TRBV9 with TRBJ2-5, with TRBD2 identical over 11 bases. This CDR3 has 15 residues. Germline V gene lookup returns CDR1 SGDLS and CDR2 YYNGEE. V was clipped by 3 bases and J by 5 bases; unmatched bases: 6. The CDR3 DNA reads as TGTGCCAGCAGCGCCATTTCTAGCGGGGGGGAGACCCAGTACTTC. This encodes CASSAISSGGETQYF.

The V call is TRBV28, the J call TRBJ1-2; 9 nucleotides match TRBD1. CDR3 length: 12 amino acids. The J segment lost 8 bases and the V segment lost 6 bases, leaving 4 bases of the junction unmatched. The germline V gene has CDR1 MDHEN and CDR2 SYDVKM. The DNA of the CDR3 is TGTGCCAGCAGAAGACAGGGGGACGGCTACACCTTC. Translating it yields CASRRQGDGYTF.

On this clone itself: A junction boundary mismatches the germline segment, possibly from a read error. The chain employs TRBV7-9 and TRBJ2-1, with 10 bases identical to TRBD2. The CDR3 has 16 residues. Germline CDR1 SEHNR, CDR2 FQNEAQ (reference sequence). The DNA for the CDR3 is TGTGCCAGCAGCTTAGCTACTAGCGGGGCCTACGATGAGCAGTTCTTC. It yields the protein CASSLATSGAYDEQFF.

This clone occurred a few times. The chain uses TRBV2 and TRBJ2-3; 9 bases line up with TRBD2. The germline V gene has CDR1 SNHLY and CDR2 FYNNEI. The V and J ends lost 7 bases and 4 bases, in that order; junction bases with no gene match: 6. CDR3 length: 14 amino acids. This CDR3 reads CASMGTSKSDTQYF. As DNA, the CDR3 is TGTGCCAGCATGGGGACTAGCAAGTCAGATACGCAGTATTTT.

This clone was observed a handful of times. The chain recombines TRBV5-4 with TRBJ2-4; 9 bases line up with TRBD1. The CDR3 runs to 13 residues. With V trimmed by 4 bases and J by 15 bases, 11 bases remained unmatched. Germline V gives CDR1 SGHNT, CDR2 YYREEE (reference sequence). The CDR3 protein is CASSRAGQGIGYF. CDR3 coding DNA: TGTGCCAGCAGCCGCGCGGGACAGGGTATAGGGTACTTC.

The chain combines TRBV7-2 with TRBJ2-2; no clear D. The V gene's germline CDR1 is SGHTA and CDR2 FQGNSA. The CDR3 loop spans 12 amino acids. V lost 7 bases to trimming and J lost 8 bases, with 11 bases between them. CDR3 amino acids: CASTLFAGELFF. Here the CDR3 DNA reads TGTGCCAGCACCCTATTCGCAGGGGAGCTGTTTTTT. Looking up the rest from reference TRBV7-2 and TRBJ2-2 gives the full variable domain: GAGVSQSPSNKVTEKGKDVELRCDPISGHTALYWYRQSLGQGLEFLIYFQGNSAPDKSGLPSDRFSAERTGGSVSTLTIQRTQQEDSAVYLCASTLFAGELFFGEGSRLTVL.

This clone was observed a handful of times. The rearrangement links TRBV4-3 to TRBJ1-2; D gene ambiguous. Germline values: CDR1 LGHNA, CDR2 YSLEER. Trimming cost V 4 bases and J 8 bases, with 20 bases left between them. The length of the CDR3 is 15 residues. CDR3 protein: CASSPFRTRASGYTF. The CDR3 nucleotides are TGCGCCAGCAGCCCGTTCAGGACTCGGGCGTCGGGCTACACCTTC.

A few counts support this clone. The V call is TRBV11-2, the J call TRBJ1-5; D is unresolved. Germline values: CDR1 SGHAT, CDR2 FQNNGV. The CDR3 is made up of 14 amino acids. Trimming took off 0 bases at V and 9 bases at J, with 12 bases between the two ends. CDR3 in amino acids: CASSLDYSGRPQHF. The DNA of the CDR3 is TGTGCCAGCAGCTTAGACTATTCCGGGAGGCCCCAGCATTTT.

DNA of the CDR3: TGTGCCAGCAGTCCAGCGGGGGATGAGCAGTTCTTC. It encodes CASSPAGDEQFF. The chain uses TRBV6-5 and TRBJ2-1, with 8 bases aligning to TRBD2. Germline V gene lookup returns CDR1 MNHEY and CDR2 SVGAGI. The CDR3 extends over 12 amino acids. J lost 8 bases, V lost 5 bases, and 2 bases had no gene match.

This clone was found a few times. This chain joins TRBV4-2 and TRBJ1-4; the match to TRBD1 covers 9 bases. Germline CDR1 LGHNA, CDR2 YNFKEQ. Losses at the gene ends were 3 bases for V and 4 bases for J; bases not matched to a gene: 6. The CDR3 is made up of 16 amino acids. CDR3 sequence reads: CASSQRWGQGNEKLFF. Written as DNA, the CDR3 is TGTGCCAGCAGCCAGAGATGGGGACAGGGTAATGAAAAACTGTTTTTT.

The rearrangement links TRBV28 to TRBJ2-2, with 8 nucleotides matching TRBD1. Germline V gene data show CDR1 as MDHEN and CDR2 as SYDVKM. V lost 6 bases, J lost 7 bases, and 7 bases stayed unmatched. CDR3 length: 14 amino acids. Written as DNA, the CDR3 is TGTGCCAGCAGGCAGGGGGCGTCTGACGGGGAGCTGTTTTTT. Residues: CASRQGASDGELFF.

The CDR3 DNA is TGTGCCAGCAGTTACGGTGGAGCAGAAGAGACCCAGTACTTC. Translation: CASSYGGAEETQYF. The J gene is TRBJ2-5, the V gene TRBV6-6; D is unresolved. The CDR3 runs to 14 residues. Germline V gene lookup returns CDR1 MNHNY and CDR2 SVGAGI (reference sequence). Trimming left V 2 bases short and J 3 bases short, with 10 bases between.

This clone came up a few times. The chain employs TRBV7-2 and TRBJ1-1; D unresolved. The length of the CDR3 is 14 residues. Trimming removed 5 bases at V and 5 bases at J, with 15 bases between. Looked up from germline, CDR1 is SGHTA and CDR2 is FQGNSA. The CDR3: CASSLVSGRTEAFF. CDR3 in DNA: TGTGCCAGCAGCCTAGTCTCGGGAAGGACTGAAGCTTTCTTT.

The chain joins TRBV5-6 to TRBJ2-1; a weak D match, TRBD1 (5 bases). The V and J ends lost 0 bases and 0 bases respectively, with 10 bases between them. The CDR3 loop spans 16 amino acids. Germline CDR1 is SGHDT and CDR2 is YYEEEE. The CDR3 DNA reads TGTGCCAGCAGCTTGGAGGGGCGAGGCTCCTACAATGAGCAGTTCTTC. It encodes CASSLEGRGSYNEQFF.